This TCR beta chain comes out of a study of CD8+CD57+ T cells in acquired aplastic anemia (dated by TCRdb to the late 2010s). Describing the broader study: A mean of about 3 ug of DNA, ranging from about 0.19 to 27.4 ug, was extracted from sorted CD4+ and CD8+ cells. Healthy donor samples averaged about 9.9 million reads for CD4+ and under 12 million for CD8+ cells.

The germline V end is reduced by 7 bases and the J end by 7 bases; junction bases left unmatched: 11. The germline V gene encodes CDR1 LNHDA and CDR2 SQIVND (reference sequence). The cysteine opens and the phenylalanine closes a CDR3 of 14 amino acids. The read is trimmed to its CDR3 DNA, 42 bases read in frame from base 1. With regard to this clonotype: There is no known antigen for this receptor. No base quality values were provided; no much bigger clone lies one nucleotide off.

TCR beta VDJ combination and CDR3 sequence profiling used genomic DNA as the template. TCR repertoire sequencing was run on an Illumina HiSeq 2000. In the authors' own workflow: TRBV/TRBJ rearrangement plots, CDR3 size and DJ length profiles, and Simpson's diversity index were used to evaluate the repertoires. Whichever DNA sequence was most abundant in the deep sequencing data was defined as the immunodominant clone. CDR3 amino acid sequences were screened for sharing across subjects and were compared with published repertoires and the VDJdb database. TCRdb passed the public sequencing reads through fastp at Q25 and MiXCR, retaining productive beta sequences. One record per CDR3 amino acid sequence lists the most common genes and DNA. The V and J calls and clone size are TCRdb's, not the authors'. The sample table records 150,000 to 200,000 distinct CDR3 sequences; approximately 60% of these occur just once. The top ten hold under 50% of the sample.

Broader findings and caveats from the paper: No significant difference in CD8+ Simpson's diversity was found between patients and healthy controls (P=0.060). Some 27 CD8+ CDR3 sequences were found in both patients and controls but appeared to be highly expressed in patients and within the immunodominant clones of the patients.

TCR repertoires of sorted CD4+ and CD8+ blood T cells from severe aplastic anemia patients and healthy subjects were deep-sequenced in the study. Ficoll-Paque density gradient centrifugation was used to isolate peripheral blood mononuclear cells. CD4+ and CD8+ T cells were sorted by FACS or magnetic beads before DNA extraction. The source material was sorted CD4+, CD8+, or CD8+CD57+ T cells (not recorded which) from PBMCs. The clonotype was recovered from a human donor in good health. This chain joins TRBV19 to TRBJ1-2, and TRBD1 aligns with 8 junction nucleotides. The CDR3 reads CASTLGQGAFGYTF. The sequenced DNA: TGTGCCAGTACCCTGGGGCAGGGGGCATTTGGCTACACCTTC.